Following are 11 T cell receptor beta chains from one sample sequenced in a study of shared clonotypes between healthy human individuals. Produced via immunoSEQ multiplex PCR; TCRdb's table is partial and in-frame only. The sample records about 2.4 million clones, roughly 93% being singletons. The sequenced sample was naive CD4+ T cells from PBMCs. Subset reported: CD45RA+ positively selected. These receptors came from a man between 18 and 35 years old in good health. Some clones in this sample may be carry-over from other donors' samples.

CDR3 amino acids: CASSSRQGGSYEQYF. Written as DNA, the CDR3 is TGTGCCAGTAGTAGTAGACAGGGAGGCTCCTACGAGCAGTACTTC. This sequence joins TRBV19 and TRBJ2-7, with a tentative D call TRBD1 (7 bases). Trimming removed 4 bases at V and 0 bases at J, with 13 bases between. The germline gives CDR1 LNHDA, CDR2 SQIVND (reference sequence). CDR3 length equals 15 residues.

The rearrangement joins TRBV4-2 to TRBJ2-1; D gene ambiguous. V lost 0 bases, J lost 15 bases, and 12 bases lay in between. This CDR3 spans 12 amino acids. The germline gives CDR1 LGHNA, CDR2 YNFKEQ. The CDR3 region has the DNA TGTGCCAGCAGCCAAGAGAGTGGAGATTGGTTCTTC. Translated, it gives CASSQESGDWFF.

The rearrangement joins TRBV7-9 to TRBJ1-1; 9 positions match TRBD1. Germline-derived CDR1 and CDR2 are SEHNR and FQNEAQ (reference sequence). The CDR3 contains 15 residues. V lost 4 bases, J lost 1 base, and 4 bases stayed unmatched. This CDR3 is CASSSPTGGNTEAFF. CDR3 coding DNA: TGTGCCAGCAGCTCCCCGACAGGGGGGAACACTGAAGCTTTCTTT.

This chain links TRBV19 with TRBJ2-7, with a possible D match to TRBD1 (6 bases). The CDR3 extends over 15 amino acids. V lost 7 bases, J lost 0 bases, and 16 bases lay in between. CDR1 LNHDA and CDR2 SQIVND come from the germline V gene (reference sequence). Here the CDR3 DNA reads TGTGCCAGTAATTCTTTGTGGACAGCCTCCTACGAGCAGTACTTC. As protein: CASNSLWTASYEQYF.

The CDR3 sequence: CASSKTALGEKLFF. In DNA, the CDR3 is TGTGCCAGCAGCAAAACAGCCTTGGGGGAAAAACTGTTTTTT. The V and J genes are TRBV21-1 and TRBJ1-4. TRBV21-1 is marked as a pseudogene. This CDR3 contains 14 residues.

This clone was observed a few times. This chain's CDR3 is CASMYARNTEAFF. The CDR3 coding sequence is TGTGCCAGCATGTATGCTAGGAACACTGAAGCTTTCTTT. The V and J genes are TRBV2 and TRBJ1-1; D uncertain. V dropped 7 bases and J dropped 1 base, with 10 bases sitting between them. Germline-derived CDR1 and CDR2 are SNHLY and FYNNEI. The CDR3 is 13 amino acids.

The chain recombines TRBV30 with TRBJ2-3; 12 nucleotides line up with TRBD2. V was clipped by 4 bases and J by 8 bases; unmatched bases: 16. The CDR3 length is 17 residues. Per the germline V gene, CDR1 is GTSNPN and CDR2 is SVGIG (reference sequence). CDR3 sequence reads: CAWTKAPRLAGGSTQYF. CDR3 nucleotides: TGTGCCTGGACCAAAGCCCCCAGGCTAGCGGGAGGGAGTACGCAGTATTTT.

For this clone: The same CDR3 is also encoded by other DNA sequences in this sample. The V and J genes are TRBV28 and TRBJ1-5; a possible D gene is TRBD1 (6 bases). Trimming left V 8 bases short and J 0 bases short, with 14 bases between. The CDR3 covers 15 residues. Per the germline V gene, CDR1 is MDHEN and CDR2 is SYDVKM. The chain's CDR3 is CASSPADSSNQPQHF. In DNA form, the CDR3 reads TGTGCCAGCTCCCCCGCGGACAGTAGCAATCAGCCCCAGCATTTT. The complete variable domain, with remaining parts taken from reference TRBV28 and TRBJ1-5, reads DVKVTQSSRYLVKRTGEKVFLECVQDMDHENMFWYRQDPGLGLRLIYFSYDVKMKEKGDIPEGYSVSREKKERFSLILESASTNQTSMYLCASSPADSSNQPQHFGDGTRLSIL.

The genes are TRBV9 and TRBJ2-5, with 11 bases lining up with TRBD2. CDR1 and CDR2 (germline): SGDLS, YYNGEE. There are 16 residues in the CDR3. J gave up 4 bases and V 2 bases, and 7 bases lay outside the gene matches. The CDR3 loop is CASSVHLAGGTETQYF. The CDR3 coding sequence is TGTGCCAGCAGCGTCCATTTAGCGGGAGGGACAGAGACCCAGTACTTC.

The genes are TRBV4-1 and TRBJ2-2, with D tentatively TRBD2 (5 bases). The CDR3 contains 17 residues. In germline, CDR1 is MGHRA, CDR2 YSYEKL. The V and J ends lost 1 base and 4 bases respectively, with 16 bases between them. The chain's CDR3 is CASSQVRDGVRTGELFF. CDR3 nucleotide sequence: TGCGCCAGCAGCCAAGTTCGCGACGGGGTGCGCACCGGGGAGCTGTTTTTT.

The CDR3, as DNA: TGCGCCAGCAGGGTAACATTCAGGGGTCCCTATGGCTACACCTTC. Its protein product is CASRVTFRGPYGYTF. This rearrangement joins TRBV5-1 to TRBJ1-2; a weak D match, TRBD1 (6 bases). The germline V gene has CDR1 SGHRS and CDR2 YFSETQ. Trimming shortened V by 5 bases and J by 4 bases, and 18 bases separated the two germline ends. This CDR3 has 15 residues.